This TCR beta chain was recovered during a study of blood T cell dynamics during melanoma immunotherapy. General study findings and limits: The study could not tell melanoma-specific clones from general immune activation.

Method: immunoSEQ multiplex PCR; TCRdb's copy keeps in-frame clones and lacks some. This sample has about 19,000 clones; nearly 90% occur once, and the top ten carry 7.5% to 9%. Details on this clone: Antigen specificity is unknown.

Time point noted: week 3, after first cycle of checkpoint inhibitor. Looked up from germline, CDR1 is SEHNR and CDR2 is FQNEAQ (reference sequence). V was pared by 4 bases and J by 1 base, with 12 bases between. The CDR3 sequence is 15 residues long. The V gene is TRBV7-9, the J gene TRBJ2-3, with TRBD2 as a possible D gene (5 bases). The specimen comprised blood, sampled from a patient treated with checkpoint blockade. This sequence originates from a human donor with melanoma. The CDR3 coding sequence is TGTGCCAGCAGCTCCCGCGAGGGAGGCACAGATACGCAGTATTTT. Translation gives CASSSREGGTDTQYF.